This TCR beta chain was recorded in a study of blood T cell repertoires in COVID-19. Study details: The United States, Italy and Spain were the sources of the acute and convalescent COVID-19 samples. T cells, B-cell-depleted T cells, or PBMCs provided the cDNA or gDNA that served as material.

Study members were between roughly 18 and 100 years old and lived in 20 to 25 US regions. The study assigned cohorts using participant-reported clinical history. V was pared by 3 bases and J by 4 bases, with 5 bases of the junction left unmatched. Germline V gene sequence: CDR1 GTSNPN, CDR2 SVGIG (reference sequence). This CDR3 comprises 13 residues. Measured with immunoSEQ multiplex PCR; TCRdb has only the in-frame clones, and not every one. The repertoire holds over 200,000 clones, with around 89% as singletons. The material sequenced was PBMCs or T cells enriched from blood (not recorded which). The receptor was derived from a man aged 30 to 39 who had recovered from COVID-19. The rearrangement links TRBV30 to TRBJ2-5, with 7 nucleotides matching TRBD1. The CDR3 DNA is TGTGCCTGGAGGAACAGGGGCCCAGAGACCCAGTACTTC. Protein sequence: CAWRNRGPETQYF.